Here is one TCR beta chain with its context. Its specificity is unknown. Here immunoSEQ multiplex PCR was the method, and the copy in TCRdb shows in-frame clones only, minus some. This repertoire shows more than 35,000 clones, less than 85% found once; its top ten account for under 25%. This record belongs to a study of OX40 agonist ivuxolimab in advanced cancers. Patients were ruled out by autoimmune disease history or systemic immunosuppression. The investigators sampled blood at baseline, at cycle 4 day 1, and at cycle 7 day 1. Per germline, CDR1 SEHNR and CDR2 FQNEAQ (reference sequence). Trimming stripped 6 bases from V and 2 bases from J, with 17 bases between. The CDR3 has 15 residues. Study results and limitations: Low levels of normalized T-cell clonal expansion also appeared in some nonresponders. Expanded peripheral T cells had an undetermined antigen specificity.

The V and J genes are TRBV7-9 and TRBJ2-7; the D call may be TRBD1 or TRBD2 (5 bases each). This TCR derives from an adult with an advanced solid tumor such as melanoma, head and neck, liver or kidney cancer. The material sequenced was CD4+ or CD8+ T cells sorted from blood, taken in a trial of the OX40 agonist ivuxolimab. CDR3: CASSSGTENPYEQYF. CDR3 nucleotide sequence: TGTGCCAGCAGTTCAGGGACGGAAAACCCCTACGAGCAGTACTTC. The full variable domain, its missing parts supplied by reference TRBV7-9 and TRBJ2-7, is DTGVSQNPRHKITKRGQNVTFRCDPISEHNRLYWYRQTLGQGPEFLTYFQNEAQLEKSRLLSDRFSAERPKGSFSTLEIQRTEQGDSAMYLCASSSGTENPYEQYFGPGTRLTVT.